This T cell receptor (beta chain) was obtained from a study of PD-1 blockade in classical Hodgkin lymphoma. Whole-study results and caveats: What caused the repertoire differences, perhaps disease activity or prior therapy, remains undefined. Relative to healthy donors, newly diagnosed patients reportedly had lower baseline TCR diversity, which was reported as lower still in relapsed/refractory patients.

The CDR3 consists of 16 residues. After removal of 0 bases from V and 3 bases from J, the junction contained 7 bases not matched to a gene. CDR1 SGHDN and CDR2 FVKESK come from the germline V gene. Time point noted: newly diagnosed, previously untreated cHL patient sample. Investigators obtained CD8+ T cells from thawed PBMCs by magnetic negative selection. Investigators turned to newly diagnosed, untreated classical Hodgkin lymphoma PBMCs for comparison. Clones were read by immunoSEQ multiplex PCR, and TCRdb kept only the in-frame ones, dropping some. The repertoire holds 21,000 or so clones, with approximately 87% as singletons. Details on this clone: The target antigen is unknown.

Source material: CD8+ T cells from blood. The genes are TRBV14 and TRBJ2-7; 8 nucleotides agree with TRBD1. The TCR originated in a human donor with classical Hodgkin lymphoma. This chain's CDR3 is CASSQDDPGQGYEQYF. In DNA form, the CDR3 reads TGTGCCAGCAGCCAAGATGATCCTGGACAGGGCTACGAGCAGTACTTC.